This T cell receptor beta chain originates from a study of Ad26.COV2.S vaccination and SARS-CoV-2 variants (TCRdb year 2021). Regarding the study in general: Donors in the vaccine arm were drawn from COV1001, a multicentre, randomized, double-blind, placebo-controlled phase I-IIa trial testing Ad26.COV2.S in healthy adults. Ad26.COV2.S was administered intramuscularly at a dose of 5x10^10 or 1x10^11 viral particles, either as one shot or as two shots given 56 days apart. TCRbeta repertoire sequencing served as the tool for gauging how specific and how broad the SARS-CoV-2-reactive T cell receptors were following Ad26.COV2.S vaccination. The TCR-sequenced set comprised around 30 samples: some 20 Ad26.COV2.S vaccine recipients, 5 placebo recipients and 8 SARS-CoV-2 convalescent individuals. Participants in the trial were split at random into five groups of five each, receiving low-dose or high-dose Ad26.COV2.S once or twice, or else placebo on both occasions. Investigators remained blinded to trial group allocation during experiments and outcome assessment.

The investigation overall reported the following: The authors noted that total T cell responses may have been underestimated by the TCR breadth and depth analyses. The study lacked the statistical power to compare responses across vaccine doses or regimens. Non-spike TCR breadth was comparable between vaccine and placebo recipients, consistent with the vaccine containing only spike. Substantial breadth of spike-specific CD8+ and CD4+ T cell responses was reported after vaccination. Ad26.COV2.S recipients had higher spike-specific TCR breadth than placebo recipients (P = 0.0014).

Trimming leaves V shorter by 5 bases and J shorter by 2 bases, with the junction holding 16 bases beyond the gene matches. From a lookup of the germline V gene, CDR1 and CDR2 are SGHRS and YFSETQ. The cysteine opens and the phenylalanine closes a CDR3 of 18 amino acids. Of all the DNA, just the CDR3 is kept, 54 bases in frame from base 1. TCRbeta CDR3 regions were sequenced with the immunoSEQ Assay. After extraction, genomic DNA underwent amplification by bias-controlled multiplex PCR, followed by high-throughput sequencing. The source study handled its data this way. To quantify the absolute abundance of each unique TCRbeta CDR3 region, sequences were collapsed and filtered. T cell fraction was estimated by normalizing TCRbeta template counts to usable DNA, with usable DNA measured through amplification of reference genes found in all nucleated cells. Repertoire TCRs were annotated as SARS-CoV-2-specific when V gene, CDR3 amino acid sequence and J gene were exactly matched to a known reactive TCR set. The reference SARS-CoV-2 TCR set came from MIRA and was filtered for enrichment in COVID-19-positive ImmuneCODE repertoires, removing public or cross-reactive TCRs. Based on the MIRA antigens, annotated TCRs were further analysed at the level of specific ORF or position within ORF. Breadth was defined as annotated unique rearrangements over total unique productive rearrangements; depth was the summed frequency of those rearrangements. Two-sided Wilcoxon rank-sum tests were applied when comparing TCR breadth between groups. TCRdb mirrors the immuneACCESS table, restricted to in-frame sequences. Some clones are absent from its copies; in checked studies, under half trace to an unresolved V gene, and the reason for the others is unknown. V, J and clone size were drawn from that table, and D and trimming were deduced from the DNA. Here the sample has some 320,000 clones; just over 85% occur a single time. 1.9% of the sample rests with the top ten.

As to this clone: Its antigen is not yet known. Per-base quality was not reported, and no clone a single base away is much larger than it.

The sample's treatment or condition label is to be understood as: 15 to 20 received Ad26.COV2.S at low or high dose, single or two shots; several received placebo; per-sample allocation not given. For vaccine and placebo recipients, the sequenced repertoires came from samples collected on day 63 after the first injection. Cohort 1b enrolled fewer than 30 adults aged 18-55 years at a single site in Boston, USA, between 29 July and 7 August 2020. Ad26.COV2.S was a replication-incompetent adenovirus type 26 vector that expressed a prefusion-stabilized SARS-CoV-2 spike protein derived from the original Wuhan strain.

The receptor comes from a person aged 18-65 years who received the Ad26.COV2.S COVID-19 vaccine or a placebo. This receptor chain uses TRBV5-1 and TRBJ1-2; 9 bases in the junction line up with TRBD1. The specimen comprised peripheral blood, sampled in a trial of Ad26.COV2.S vaccine versus placebo. The nucleotides are TGCGCCAGCAGATCTCTACCCGGGACAGGGTTTTCCAACTATGGCTACACCTTC. Its amino acids are CASRSLPGTGFSNYGYTF.